Only a few counts were recorded for the clone carrying this TCR beta chain. The antigen remains unidentified. The CDR3 extends over 13 amino acids. V lost 1 base, J lost 4 bases, and 8 bases lay in between. The germline CDR1 and CDR2 sequences are DFQATT and SNEGSKA (reference sequence). A universal primer site and UMIs were added as TCR cDNA was made by 5'RACE template switching. TCRdb independently ran MiXCR on the 5' RACE reads; one entry per CDR3 protein. Of some 350,000 distinct CDR3 sequences in the sample, over 8% were seen once. This sample is drawn from a study of T cells after yellow fever vaccination. At the level of the study: SMART-Seq v4 Ultra Low Input handled preparation of low-cell-number fractions. General observations from the study: Repertoires obtained by FACS sorting could include abundant clonotypes that entered as contaminants from the bulk population.

The rearrangement joins TRBV20-1 to TRBJ1-5; no clear D. This TCR was sampled from a man aged 18-30 years who received the YFV17D yellow fever vaccine. The material sequenced was PBMCs, taken on the day of the first yellow fever vaccination. This CDR3 is CSARADENQPQHF. The CDR3 coding sequence is TGCAGTGCTAGAGCAGATGAGAATCAGCCCCAGCATTTT.